This TCR beta chain was identified in a study of OX40 agonist ivuxolimab in advanced cancers. Points on this clone: The antigen is undetermined.

Study outcomes and limitations: Mean expanded clone counts were higher in CD8+ than CD4+ T cells. Clonal expansion in partial responders at 0.1-3.0 mg/kg ranked among the lowest. The antigens recognized by the expanded peripheral T cells, that is their antigen specificity, were not determined.

Some clones are missing from TCRdb's copy, which holds only in-frame ones; the method was immunoSEQ multiplex PCR. The sample has 73,000 or so clones; around 86% are singletons. The CDR3 is 13 amino acids. CDR1 and CDR2 from the germline V gene are LNHDA and SQIVND (reference sequence). V lost 8 bases, J lost 3 bases, and 11 bases lay in between. This receptor was taken from an adult with an advanced solid tumor such as melanoma, head and neck, liver or kidney cancer. The starting material was CD4+ or CD8+ T cells sorted from blood, obtained in a trial of the OX40 agonist ivuxolimab. The chain carries TRBV19 and TRBJ1-5; D call uncertain. The CDR3 reads CASSTEYNQPQHF. CDR3 coding DNA: TGTGCCAGTTCCACAGAGTACAATCAGCCCCAGCATTTT.